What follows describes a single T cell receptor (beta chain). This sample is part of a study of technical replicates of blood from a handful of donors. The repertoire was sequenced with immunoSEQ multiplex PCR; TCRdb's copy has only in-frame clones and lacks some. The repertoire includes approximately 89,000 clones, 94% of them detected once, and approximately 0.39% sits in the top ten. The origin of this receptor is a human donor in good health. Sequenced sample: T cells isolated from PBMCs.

CDR3 sequence (DNA): TGTGCCAGCAGCTTAACGGCTAGCGGGCCTACCTACGAGCAGTACTTC. Protein: CASSLTASGPTYEQYF. The V and J genes are TRBV7-2 and TRBJ2-7, with 8 bases fitting TRBD2. The CDR3 spans 16 residues. The germline CDR1 and CDR2 sequences are SGHTA and FQGNSA. Germline trimming cut 2 bases from V and 2 bases from J; bases unmatched to any gene: 8.